The T cell receptor (beta chain) under discussion was sequenced for a study of T cell responses to AZD1222 COVID-19 vaccine. The study's findings and limits: Donors were mostly white British, more females; clonal diversity possibly underestimated. Two AZD1222 administrations were followed by greater Spike-specific TCR breadth and depth. Nearly half of spike-specific TCRs reportedly target variant regions that are unmutated in the B.1.351 and B.1.1.7 variants. CD4 TCRs covered the whole spike, strongest at regions 160-218 and 743-854.

Data came from immunoSEQ multiplex PCR; TCRdb stores just in-frame clones and leaves some out. The profile covers some 100,000 clones, with about 90% appearing a single time and 4% to 5.5% taken by the ten largest. V lost 3 bases, J lost 5 bases, and 6 bases stayed unmatched. Germline CDR1 and CDR2: DFQATT and SNEGSKA (reference sequence). The CDR3 runs 14 residues. In regard to this clone: As yet, its antigen is unknown.

This receptor was taken from an adult who received the AZD1222 COVID-19 vaccine. The chain carries TRBV20-1 and TRBJ1-5, with 8 nucleotides matching TRBD1. Material: peripheral blood, obtained 28 days after the second AZD1222 dose. CDR3 DNA: TGCAGTGCTAGTCAGGACAGGGATGATCAGCCCCAGCATTTT. It is translated as CSASQDRDDQPQHF.